These 26 T cell receptor beta chains were sequenced from one sample in a study of blood T cell repertoires in COVID-19. Profiled with immunoSEQ multiplex PCR; TCRdb holds only in-frame clones, not every one. Of about 74,000 clones listed, roughly nine tenths are singletons. Sequenced material: peripheral blood. These receptors were taken from a man in his forties or fifties with acute or convalescent COVID-19.

The chain has TRBV28 and TRBJ1-3; a possible D gene is TRBD1 (6 bases). CDR1 and CDR2 from the germline V gene are MDHEN and SYDVKM. The germline V and J ends were trimmed by 6 bases and 5 bases, with 20 bases remaining between them. The CDR3 runs to 16 residues. CDR3 bases: TGTGCCAGCAGCGTACAGGGAGGGTTCCTGCGAAACACCATATATTTT. Translated, it gives CASSVQGGFLRNTIYF.

The V and J genes are TRBV7-9 and TRBJ1-2; D might be TRBD1 (6 bases). Germline CDR1 is SEHNR and CDR2 is FQNEAQ (reference sequence). The V end lost 5 bases, the J end lost 3 bases, and 16 bases lay between the germline ends. The CDR3 contains 15 residues. CDR3 sequence reads: CASSPGLNRDYGYTF. The CDR3, as DNA: TGTGCCAGCAGCCCAGGCTTGAACAGGGACTATGGCTACACCTTC.

This clone is a singleton in its sample. V gene TRBV6-6 combines with J gene TRBJ2-7; tentative D call: TRBD1 (5 bases). CDR3 length: 14 amino acids. Between the trimmed V and J ends, which lost 2 bases and 3 bases, there was a span of 11 bases. CDR1 is MNHNY, CDR2 SVGAGI, per germline (reference sequence). CDR3 sequence: CASSYMGQGYEQYV. The DNA for the CDR3 is TGTGCCAGCAGTTACATGGGGCAGGGCTACGAGCAGTACGTC.

V gene TRBV2 combines with J gene TRBJ1-2; TRBD1 aligns across 8 bases. The J segment lost 5 bases and the V segment lost 6 bases, leaving 5 bases of the junction unmatched. The CDR3 is made up of 13 amino acids. Germline V gene sequence: CDR1 SNHLY, CDR2 FYNNEI. The CDR3 nucleotides read TGTGCCAGCAGCGACAGGGGAAGATATGGCTACACCTTC. This gives the protein CASSDRGRYGYTF.

The chain joins TRBV28 to TRBJ1-4, with 7 bases fitting TRBD1. Germline V lookup: CDR1 MDHEN, CDR2 SYDVKM. The V and J ends lost 6 bases and 1 base, in that order; junction bases with no gene match: 5. CDR3 length: 15 amino acids. In DNA, the CDR3 is TGTGCCAGCAGCTCAGGGGGAAGAACTAATGAAAAACTGTTTTTT. It encodes CASSSGGRTNEKLFF. Full variable domain (missing parts from reference TRBV28 and TRBJ1-4): DVKVTQSSRYLVKRTGEKVFLECVQDMDHENMFWYRQDPGLGLRLIYFSYDVKMKEKGDIPEGYSVSREKKERFSLILESASTNQTSMYLCASSSGGRTNEKLFFGSGTQLSVL.

This chain's CDR3 is CASSPNTFFYGYTF. CDR3 bases: TGTGCCAGCTCACCTAACACATTCTTCTATGGCTACACCTTC. J is TRBJ1-2 and V is TRBV18; no clear D. This CDR3 spans 14 amino acids. The V gene lost 3 bases and the J gene lost 4 bases, with 12 bases spanning the gap. CDR1 is KGHSH, CDR2 LQKENI, per germline.

This clone appeared a few times. This chain joins TRBV18 and TRBJ1-2, with 7 bases lining up with TRBD1. Germline CDR1 KGHSH, CDR2 LQKENI. The V and J ends lost 5 bases and 6 bases, in that order; junction bases with no gene match: 0. The CDR3 runs to 11 residues. The CDR3 DNA sequence: TGTGCCAGCTCAGACAGGGATGGCTACACCTTC. It codes for CASSDRDGYTF.

In its sample, this clone was seen once. This sequence joins TRBV19 and TRBJ2-2, with TRBD2 matching over 12 bases. Trimming cost V 8 bases and J 3 bases; bases outside gene matches: 7. The CDR3 spans 16 residues. In germline, CDR1 is LNHDA, CDR2 SQIVND (reference sequence). The CDR3 reads CASGLTSGRYTGELFF. The CDR3 region has the DNA TGTGCCAGTGGGCTGACTAGCGGGAGATACACCGGGGAGCTGTTTTTT. Full variable domain (missing parts from reference TRBV19 and TRBJ2-2): DGGITQSPKYLFRKEGQNVTLSCEQNLNHDAMYWYRQDPGQGLRLIYYSQIVNDFQKGDIAEGYSVSREKKESFPLTVTSAQKNPTAFYLCASGLTSGRYTGELFFGEGSRLTVL.

This clone turned up a few times. This chain connects TRBV7-2 to TRBJ1-2, with D perhaps TRBD1 (5 bases). The CDR3 runs 13 residues. The V end was cut by 5 bases, the J end by 7 bases, with 14 bases between. From germline, CDR1 is SGHTA and CDR2 FQGNSA. Here the CDR3 reads CASSQDWGSGYTF. The CDR3 DNA is TGTGCCAGCAGCCAAGATTGGGGCTCTGGCTACACCTTC.

V is TRBV5-1 and J is TRBJ1-3; TRBD1 is a possible D gene (6 bases). This CDR3 spans 16 amino acids. The V and J ends lost 0 bases and 2 bases respectively, with 12 bases between them. Looked up from germline, CDR1 is SGHRS and CDR2 is YFSETQ. The CDR3 DNA reads as TGCGCCAGCAGCTTGGCGGGCAGGGGAACTGGAAACACCATATATTTT. Translating it yields CASSLAGRGTGNTIYF.

The chain is built from TRBV29-1 and TRBJ2-5; tentative D call: TRBD1 (6 bases). Trimming removed 6 bases at V and 5 bases at J, with 7 bases between. Germline CDR1 is SQVTM and CDR2 is ANQGSEA. This CDR3 spans 10 amino acids. CDR3 in DNA: TGCAGCGTGAGGGGGGAGACCCAGTACTTC. Amino acids: CSVRGETQYF.

The chain couples TRBV24-1 to TRBJ1-5, with a weak D call TRBD1 (5 bases). Germline-derived CDR1 and CDR2 are KGHDR and SFDVKD. The germline V and J ends were trimmed by 5 bases and 9 bases, with 16 bases remaining between them. The CDR3 has 14 residues. The CDR3 sequence: CATSADRHLGPQHF. The CDR3 DNA sequence: TGTGCCACCAGTGCCGACAGACATCTTGGGCCCCAGCATTTT.

There are a few counts of this clone. The rearrangement uses TRBV5-1 and TRBJ2-1; 8 nucleotides align to TRBD2. Trimming cost V 3 bases and J 0 bases; bases outside gene matches: 8. The CDR3 has 17 amino acids. The germline CDR1 and CDR2 sequences are SGHRS and YFSETQ. The CDR3 region is CASSSSFGRASYNEQFF. The CDR3 DNA sequence: TGCGCCAGCAGCTCCTCCTTCGGGAGGGCCTCCTACAATGAGCAGTTCTTC.

The J gene is TRBJ2-1, the V gene TRBV27; 10 nucleotides align to TRBD2. This CDR3 has 15 amino acids. The germline V gene encodes CDR1 MNHEY and CDR2 SMNVEV (reference sequence). With V trimmed by 5 bases and J by 3 bases, 4 bases remained unmatched. CDR3 coding DNA: TGTGCCAGCAGTCCCGGGACTAGCGTCTACAATGAGCAGTTCTTC. Protein product: CASSPGTSVYNEQFF.

The rearrangement links TRBV5-1 to TRBJ2-7, with D perhaps TRBD2 (5 bases). CDR3 length equals 15 residues. Germline CDR1 and CDR2: SGHRS and YFSETQ. CDR3 nucleotide sequence: TGCGCGCGCAACGAGGGAACAACCCCGTGCCACGAGCAGTACGTC. It is translated as CARNEGTTPCHEQYV.

The rearrangement links TRBV7-9 to TRBJ1-3; TRBD1 is a possible D gene (6 bases). Trimming took 7 bases from V and 4 from J, leaving 14 bases between them. The CDR3 is made up of 14 amino acids. The germline gives CDR1 SEHNR, CDR2 FQNEAQ (reference sequence). CDR3 protein: CASTKSGGGNTIYF. The CDR3 DNA reads as TGTGCCAGCACCAAATCTGGGGGCGGAAACACCATATATTTT.

The chain has TRBV20-1 and TRBJ1-2; D call uncertain. Trimming took 3 bases from V and 4 from J, leaving 6 bases between them. The CDR3 consists of 11 residues. CDR1 and CDR2 (germline): DFQATT, SNEGSKA (reference sequence). The CDR3 DNA reads TGCAGTGCTAGTGGGCTCTATGGCTACACCTTC. Its protein is CSASGLYGYTF.

The chain has TRBV6-5 and TRBJ1-4, with D possibly TRBD1 on 5 matching bases. The CDR3 is 15 residues long. Per the germline V gene, CDR1 is MNHEY and CDR2 is SVGAGI. The V end lost 0 bases, the J end lost 7 bases, and 12 bases lay between the germline ends. CDR3 protein: CASSYSGDRAEKLFF. In DNA form, the CDR3 reads TGTGCCAGCAGTTACTCAGGGGATAGGGCTGAAAAACTGTTTTTT.

This clone was seen only a few times. The chain recombines TRBV5-1 with TRBJ1-1; no clear D. V lost 4 bases to trimming and J lost 1 base, with 11 bases between them. CDR1 is SGHRS, CDR2 YFSETQ, per germline. The CDR3 covers 14 residues. The CDR3 spells CASSPNPGNTEAFF. CDR3 coding DNA: TGCGCCAGCAGCCCGAATCCGGGGAACACTGAAGCTTTCTTT.

The chain carries TRBV6-5 and TRBJ2-1; D perhaps matches TRBD2 (6 bases). The CDR3 consists of 14 residues. Germline CDR1 reads MNHEY; CDR2 reads SVGAGI. The V end was cut by 0 bases, the J end by 7 bases, with 10 bases between. The CDR3 loop is CASSYSRERNEQFF. CDR3 nucleotide sequence: TGTGCCAGCAGTTACTCGCGGGAAAGGAATGAGCAGTTCTTC.

In this sample, this clone turned up once. The chain is built from TRBV7-2 and TRBJ2-4; no reliable D call. CDR1 and CDR2 from the germline V gene are SGHTA and FQGNSA. V was clipped by 1 base and J by 1 base, with 11 bases between them. The CDR3 is 16 residues long. CDR3 nucleotide sequence: TGTGCCAGCAGCTTAGTCCCAGGTCTGGCCAAAAACATTCAGTACTTC. This codes for CASSLVPGLAKNIQYF.

Here the CDR3 DNA reads TGTGCCAGCCCAGGGCCAGGGGCATCAGGGGAAAAACTGTTTTTT. Protein: CASPGPGASGEKLFF. The V call is TRBV21-1, the J call TRBJ1-4; TRBD1, the D gene given by the table, was not confirmed from the DNA. TRBV21-1 is a documented pseudogene. The CDR3 has 15 residues.

Only a few counts were recorded for this clone. This chain uses TRBV7-2 with TRBJ1-3, with D possibly being TRBD1 (6 bases). V was cut by 5 bases and J by 1 base, with 18 bases left in between. Germline V gene lookup returns CDR1 SGHTA and CDR2 FQGNSA. CDR3 length equals 17 residues. The CDR3: CASSIAGPGVSGNTIYF. CDR3 DNA: TGTGCCAGCAGCATTGCGGGTCCAGGGGTTTCTGGAAACACCATATATTTT. The full variable domain, in which reference TRBV7-2 and TRBJ1-3 provide the parts outside the CDR3, is GAGVSQSPSNKVTEKGKDVELRCDPISGHTALYWYRQSLGQGLEFLIYFQGNSAPDKSGLPSDRFSAERTGGSVSTLTIQRTQQEDSAVYLCASSIAGPGVSGNTIYFGEGSWLTVV.

V is TRBV28 and J is TRBJ2-1, with 9 bases matching TRBD2. The CDR3 loop spans 19 amino acids. The ends lost 6 bases at V and 8 bases at J; junction bases unmatched: 23. Germline V gene lookup returns CDR1 MDHEN and CDR2 SYDVKM. In DNA form, the CDR3 reads TGTGCCAGCAGGAACCGCGGGGGGGAGCTCGACCGGGCTAGTCATGAGCAGTTCTTC. It specifies CASRNRGGELDRASHEQFF.

The CDR3 coding sequence is TGTGCCAGCAGTTCGTCGAGAAACTACGAGCAGTACTTC. Amino acid sequence: CASSSSRNYEQYF. The chain carries TRBV6-5 and TRBJ2-7; D not resolved. The germline V gene has CDR1 MNHEY and CDR2 SVGAGI. This CDR3 is 13 amino acids long. Between the trimmed V and J ends, which lost 4 bases and 3 bases, there was a span of 10 bases.

The count of this clone is one. The CDR3 DNA follows: TGTGCCAGCAGCAGCCGGGCTCTCGGGATCACCACCGGGGAGCTGTTTTTT. Translation gives CASSSRALGITTGELFF. The chain has TRBV5-4 and TRBJ2-2; possible D gene TRBD2, 5 bases. CDR3 size: 17 residues. The V end was cut by 4 bases, the J end by 4 bases, with 20 bases between. Germline V gene sequence: CDR1 SGHNT, CDR2 YYREEE (reference sequence).